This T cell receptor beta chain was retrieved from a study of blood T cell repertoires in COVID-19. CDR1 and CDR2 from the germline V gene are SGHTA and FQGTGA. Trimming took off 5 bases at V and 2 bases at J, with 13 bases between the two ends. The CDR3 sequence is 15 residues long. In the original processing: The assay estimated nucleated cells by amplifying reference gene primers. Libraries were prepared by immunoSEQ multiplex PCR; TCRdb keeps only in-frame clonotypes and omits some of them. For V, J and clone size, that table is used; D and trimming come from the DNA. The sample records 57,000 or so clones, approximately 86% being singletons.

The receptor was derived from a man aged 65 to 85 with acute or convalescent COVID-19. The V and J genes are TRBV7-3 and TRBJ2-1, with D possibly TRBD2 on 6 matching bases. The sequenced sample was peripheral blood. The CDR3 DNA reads TGTGCCAGCAGCCCGGTGCGGGGAGCCTACAATGAGCAGTTCTTC. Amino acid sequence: CASSPVRGAYNEQFF.